This entry describes one T cell receptor (beta chain). Its antigen specificity is not known. Base-call qualities are not available, and no considerably larger clone is one nucleotide away. The data originate from a study of T-cell memory formation after mild COVID-19 (dated by TCRdb to the early 2020s). Turning to the overall study: TCR sequence clusters from the two donors were found to be largely donor specific. In a couple of donors, T-cell clones that expanded and contracted after mild COVID-19 were tracked by sequencing TCRalpha and TCRbeta repertoires over time. Two young, previously healthy adult volunteers, one female and one male, were included in the cohort.

The listed sequencing device is Illumina NovaSeq 6000. cDNA libraries for TCRalpha and TCRbeta were prepared by 5'RACE using constant-segment primers, with sample barcodes and unique molecular identifiers added. Trizol reagent was used to extract RNA from every sample. Libraries were amplified in two PCR steps, with a second sample barcode and Illumina TruSeq adapters added in the second step. Sequencing of libraries was performed on an Illumina NovaSeq with 2 x 150 bp paired-end reads. The paper's processing steps were these. Reads were demultiplexed and collapsed into UMI-guided consensus sequences with migec v1.2.7. Using mixcr v2.1.11, UMI consensuses were aligned to TRA and TRB V and J templates and then assembled into clonotypes. A clonotype was counted as expanded or contracted only if both edgeR and NoisET called the change significant, with noise models trained on biological replicates. For edgeR calls, a false discovery rate-adjusted p below 0.01 and a log2 fold-change threshold of 1 were applied. As an exploratory analysis of dynamics, max-normalized trajectories of the 1000 most abundant clonotypes were examined by PCA with hierarchical clustering. Separately sequenced CD4+ and CD8+ repertoires were used to assign the CD4 or CD8 phenotype of responding clones. In-frame beta chains were kept once TCRdb had trimmed the public reads at Q25 with fastp and called clones with MiXCR. Each entry is one CDR3 protein sequence, shown with its most common DNA and genes. These V and J calls originate from TCRdb's pipeline instead of the authors' own analysis. This sample comprises around 250,000 distinct CDR3 sequences, around 15% of them detected only once. The ten largest clones take up more than 20% of the sample.

Study-wide findings and limitations: Contracting CD4+ clones were located mainly in the CM and EM memory subsets, whereas CD8+ clones were found to be enriched in EMRA. Balanced CD4/CD8 phenotypes were observed for clones contracting from day 15 to 85, whereas a bias towards CD4+ was observed for a second wave of clones expanding from day 15 to 37. Some responding clones were detected in pre-infection memory, suggesting pre-existing cross-reactive memory T cells joined the SARS-CoV-2 response. The study included only a couple of mild cases, and larger cohorts that include severe cases with pre-infection samples were judged to be necessary. Whether the second-wave clones peaking on day 37 were SARS-CoV-2 specific was not confirmed.

Per the germline V gene (reference sequence), SEHNR is the CDR1 and FQNEAQ is the CDR2. Taken from cysteine to phenylalanine, the CDR3 has 12 residues. Only the CDR3 part of the read is kept: 36 bases, read in frame from the first base. V loses 5 bases, J loses 6 bases, and the germline ends lie 8 bases apart. Ficoll-Paque density gradient centrifugation was the method used to isolate PBMCs. The sequence joins TRBV7-9 to TRBJ2-1; no confident D gene assignment can be made. This TCR derives from a man aged 18 to 30 who had mild COVID-19 (a few samples of this study predate the infection). The sample titles of this study are shuffled in the database, so cell type and time point are left out; the donor was told from shared clones. Sequenced input: PBMCs or a T cell subset sorted from them (not recorded which). The CDR3 has the sequence CASSPSRNEQFF. The nucleotides read TGTGCCAGCAGCCCCTCGCGCAATGAGCAGTTCTTC.